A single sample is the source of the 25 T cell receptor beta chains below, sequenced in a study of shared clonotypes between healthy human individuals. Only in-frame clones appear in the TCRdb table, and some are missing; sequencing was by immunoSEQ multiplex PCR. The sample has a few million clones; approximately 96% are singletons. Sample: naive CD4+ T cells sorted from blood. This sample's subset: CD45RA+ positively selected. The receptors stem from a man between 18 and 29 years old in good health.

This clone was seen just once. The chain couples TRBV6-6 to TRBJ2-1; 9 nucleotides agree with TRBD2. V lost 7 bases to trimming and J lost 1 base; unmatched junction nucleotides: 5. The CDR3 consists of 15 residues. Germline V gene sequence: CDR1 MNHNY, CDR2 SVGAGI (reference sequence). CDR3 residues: CASTSAGGSYNEQFF. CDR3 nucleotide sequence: TGTGCCAGCACTTCGGCGGGAGGGTCCTACAATGAGCAGTTCTTC.

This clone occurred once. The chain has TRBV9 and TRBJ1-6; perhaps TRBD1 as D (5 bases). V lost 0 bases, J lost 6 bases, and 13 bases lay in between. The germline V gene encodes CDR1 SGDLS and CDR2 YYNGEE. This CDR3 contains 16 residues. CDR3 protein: CASSVGAQGVNSPLHF. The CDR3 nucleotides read TGTGCCAGCAGCGTAGGAGCCCAGGGCGTTAATTCACCCCTCCACTTT.

As DNA, the CDR3 is TGTGCCAGCTCGCTACCACAATCTGAAGCTTTCTTT. Translating gives CASSLPQSEAFF. The genes are TRBV18 and TRBJ1-1; D is unclear. Trimming took 6 bases from V and 6 from J, leaving 11 bases between them. This CDR3 spans 12 amino acids. Germline values: CDR1 KGHSH, CDR2 LQKENI. The variable domain in full, with the rest retrieved from reference TRBV18 and TRBJ1-1, is NAGVMQNPRHLVRRRGQEARLRCSPMKGHSHVYWYRQLPEEGLKFMVYLQKENIIDESGMPKERFSAEFPKEGPSILRIQQVVRGDSAAYFCASSLPQSEAFFGQGTRLTVV.

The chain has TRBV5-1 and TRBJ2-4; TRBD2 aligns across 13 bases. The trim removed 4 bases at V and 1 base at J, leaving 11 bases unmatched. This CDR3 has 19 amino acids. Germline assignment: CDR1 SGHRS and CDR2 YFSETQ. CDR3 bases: TGCGCCAGCAGCATGCCGCCCGGGACTAGCGGGAAGGCCAAAAACATTCAGTACTTC. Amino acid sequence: CASSMPPGTSGKAKNIQYF.

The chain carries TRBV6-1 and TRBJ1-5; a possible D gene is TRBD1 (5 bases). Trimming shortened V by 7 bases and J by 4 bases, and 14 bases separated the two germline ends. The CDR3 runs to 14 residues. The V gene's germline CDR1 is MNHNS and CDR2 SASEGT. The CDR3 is CASTTGGLNQPQHF. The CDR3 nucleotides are TGTGCCAGCACCACCGGGGGTTTGAATCAGCCCCAGCATTTT.

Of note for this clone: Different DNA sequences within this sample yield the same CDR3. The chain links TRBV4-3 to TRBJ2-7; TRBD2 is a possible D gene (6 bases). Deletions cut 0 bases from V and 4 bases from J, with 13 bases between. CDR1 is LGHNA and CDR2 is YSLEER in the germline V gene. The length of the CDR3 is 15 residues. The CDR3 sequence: CASSQEGGSSYEQYF. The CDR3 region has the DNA TGCGCCAGCAGCCAAGAAGGAGGGAGTTCGTACGAGCAGTACTTC.

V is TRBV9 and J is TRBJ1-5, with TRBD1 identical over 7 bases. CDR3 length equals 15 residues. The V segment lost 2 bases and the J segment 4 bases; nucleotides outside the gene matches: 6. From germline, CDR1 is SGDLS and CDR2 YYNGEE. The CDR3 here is CASSVGDSGNQPQHF. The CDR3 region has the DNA TGTGCCAGCAGCGTGGGGGACAGCGGTAATCAGCCCCAGCATTTT.

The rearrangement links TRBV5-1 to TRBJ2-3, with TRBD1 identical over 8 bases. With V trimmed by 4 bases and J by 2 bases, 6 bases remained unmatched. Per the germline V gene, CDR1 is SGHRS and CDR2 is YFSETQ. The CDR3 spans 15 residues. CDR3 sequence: CASSEGTGATDTQYF. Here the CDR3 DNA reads TGCGCCAGCAGCGAGGGGACAGGCGCCACAGATACGCAGTATTTT.

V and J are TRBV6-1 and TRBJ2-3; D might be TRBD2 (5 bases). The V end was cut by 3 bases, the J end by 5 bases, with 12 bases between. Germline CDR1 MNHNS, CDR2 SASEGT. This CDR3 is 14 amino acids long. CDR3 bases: TGTGCCAGCAGTGAGGGGTTTCGGGGAGATACGCAGTATTTT. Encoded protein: CASSEGFRGDTQYF.

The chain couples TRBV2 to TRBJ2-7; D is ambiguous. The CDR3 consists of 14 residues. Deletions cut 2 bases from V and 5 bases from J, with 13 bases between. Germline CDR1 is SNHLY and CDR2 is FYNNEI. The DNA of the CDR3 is TGTGCCAGCAGTGAAACCGCGTTAGCCCACGAGCAGTACTTC. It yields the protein CASSETALAHEQYF. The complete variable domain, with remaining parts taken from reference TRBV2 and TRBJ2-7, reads EPEVTQTPSHQVTQMGQEVILRCVPISNHLYFYWYRQILGQKVEFLVSFYNNEISEKSEIFDDQFSVERPDGSNFTLKIRSTKLEDSAMYFCASSETALAHEQYFGPGTRLTVT.

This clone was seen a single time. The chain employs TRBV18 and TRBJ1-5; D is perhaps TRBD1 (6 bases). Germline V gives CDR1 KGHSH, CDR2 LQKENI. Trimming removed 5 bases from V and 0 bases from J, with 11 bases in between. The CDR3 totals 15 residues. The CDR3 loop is CASSADRTSNQPQHF. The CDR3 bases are TGTGCCAGCTCAGCCGACAGGACTAGCAATCAGCCCCAGCATTTT.

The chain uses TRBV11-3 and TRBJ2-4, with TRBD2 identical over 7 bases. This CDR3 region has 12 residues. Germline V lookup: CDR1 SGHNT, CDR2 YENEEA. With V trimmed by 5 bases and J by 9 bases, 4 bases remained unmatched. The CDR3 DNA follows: TGTGCCAGCAGCGGCGGGGGAAGCATTCAGTACTTC. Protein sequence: CASSGGGSIQYF.

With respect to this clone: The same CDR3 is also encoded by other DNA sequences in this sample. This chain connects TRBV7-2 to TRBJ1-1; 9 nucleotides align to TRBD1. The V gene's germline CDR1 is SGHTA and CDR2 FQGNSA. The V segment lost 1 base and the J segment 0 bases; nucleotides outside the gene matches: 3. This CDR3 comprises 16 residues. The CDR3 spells CASSLGGQGMNTEAFF. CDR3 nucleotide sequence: TGTGCCAGCAGCTTAGGGGGACAGGGCATGAACACTGAAGCTTTCTTT.

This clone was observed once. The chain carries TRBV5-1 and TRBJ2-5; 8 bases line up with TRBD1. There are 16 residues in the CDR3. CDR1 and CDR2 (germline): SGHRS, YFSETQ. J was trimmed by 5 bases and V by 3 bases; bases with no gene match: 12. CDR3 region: CASSSEGQVPWETQYF. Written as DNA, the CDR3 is TGCGCCAGCAGCTCGGAGGGACAGGTCCCGTGGGAGACCCAGTACTTC.

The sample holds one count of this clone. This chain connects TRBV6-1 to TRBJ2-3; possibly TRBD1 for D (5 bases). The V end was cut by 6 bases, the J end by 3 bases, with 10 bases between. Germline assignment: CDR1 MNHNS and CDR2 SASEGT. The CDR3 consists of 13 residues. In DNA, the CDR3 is TGTGCCAGCAGAGCACAGGCGACAGATACGCAGTATTTT. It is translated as CASRAQATDTQYF.

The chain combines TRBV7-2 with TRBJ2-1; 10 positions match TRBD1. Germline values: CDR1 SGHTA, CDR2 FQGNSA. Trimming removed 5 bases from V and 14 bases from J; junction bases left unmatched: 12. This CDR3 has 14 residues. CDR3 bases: TGTGCCAGCAGCGAGAAGACAGGGGGCGCGTACAAGTTCTTC. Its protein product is CASSEKTGGAYKFF. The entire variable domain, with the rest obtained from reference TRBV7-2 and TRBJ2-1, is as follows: GAGVSQSPSNKVTEKGKDVELRCDPISGHTALYWYRQSLGQGLEFLIYFQGNSAPDKSGLPSDRFSAERTGGSVSTLTIQRTQQEDSAVYLCASSEKTGGAYKFFGPGTRLTVL.

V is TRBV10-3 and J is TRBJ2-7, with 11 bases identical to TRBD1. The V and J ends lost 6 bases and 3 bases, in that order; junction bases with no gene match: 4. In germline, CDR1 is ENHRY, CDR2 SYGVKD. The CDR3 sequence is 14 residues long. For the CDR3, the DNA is TGTGCCATCAGCAGGACAGGGGGCCTCTACGAGCAGTACTTC. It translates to CAISRTGGLYEQYF.

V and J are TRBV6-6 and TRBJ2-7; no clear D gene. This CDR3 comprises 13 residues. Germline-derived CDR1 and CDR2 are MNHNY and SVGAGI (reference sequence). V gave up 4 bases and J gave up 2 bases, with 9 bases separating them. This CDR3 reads CASSSAATYEQYF. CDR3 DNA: TGTGCCAGCAGTTCGGCGGCAACCTACGAGCAGTACTTC.

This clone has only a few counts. CDR3 sequence: CASSLGASLNEQFF. In nucleotides, the CDR3 is TGCGCCAGCAGCTTAGGGGCCAGCCTCAATGAGCAGTTCTTC. This rearrangement joins TRBV5-1 to TRBJ2-1; perhaps TRBD1 as D (5 bases). This CDR3 contains 14 residues. Per the germline V gene, CDR1 is SGHRS and CDR2 is YFSETQ. Trimming left V 2 bases short and J 6 bases short, with 12 bases between.

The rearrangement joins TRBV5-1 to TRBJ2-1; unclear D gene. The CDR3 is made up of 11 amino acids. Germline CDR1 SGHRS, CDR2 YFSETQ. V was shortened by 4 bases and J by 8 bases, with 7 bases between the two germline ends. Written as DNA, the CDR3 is TGCGCCAGCAGCCAACAAGATGAGCAGTTCTTC. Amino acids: CASSQQDEQFF. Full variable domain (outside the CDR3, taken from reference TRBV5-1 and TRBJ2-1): KAGVTQTPRYLIKTRGQQVTLSCSPISGHRSVSWYQQTPGQGLQFLFEYFSETQRNKGNFPGRFSGRQFSNSRSEMNVSTLELGDSALYLCASSQQDEQFFGPGTRLTVL.

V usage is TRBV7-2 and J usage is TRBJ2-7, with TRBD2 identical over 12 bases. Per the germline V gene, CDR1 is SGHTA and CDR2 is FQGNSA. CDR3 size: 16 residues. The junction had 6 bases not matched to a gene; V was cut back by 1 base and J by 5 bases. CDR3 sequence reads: CASSLGLAGGKNEQYF. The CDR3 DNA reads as TGTGCCAGCAGCTTAGGTCTAGCGGGGGGGAAGAACGAGCAGTACTTC. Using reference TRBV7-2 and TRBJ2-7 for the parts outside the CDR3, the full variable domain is GAGVSQSPSNKVTEKGKDVELRCDPISGHTALYWYRQSLGQGLEFLIYFQGNSAPDKSGLPSDRFSAERTGGSVSTLTIQRTQQEDSAVYLCASSLGLAGGKNEQYFGPGTRLTVT.

CDR3 protein: CASIGREEKLFF. The DNA for the CDR3 is TGTGCCAGCATAGGGAGAGAGGAAAAACTGTTTTTT. The gene calls are TRBV6-1 and TRBJ1-4; D is unclear. The V gene's germline CDR1 is MNHNS and CDR2 SASEGT. This CDR3 spans 12 amino acids. Trimming removed 7 bases at V and 8 bases at J, with 11 bases between.

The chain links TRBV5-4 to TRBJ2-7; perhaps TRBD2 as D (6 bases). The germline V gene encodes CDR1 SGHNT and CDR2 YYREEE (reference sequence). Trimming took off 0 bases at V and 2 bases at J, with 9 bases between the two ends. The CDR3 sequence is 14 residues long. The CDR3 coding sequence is TGTGCCAGCAGCTTGGGGGACTTACCCTACGAGCAGTACTTC. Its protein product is CASSLGDLPYEQYF.

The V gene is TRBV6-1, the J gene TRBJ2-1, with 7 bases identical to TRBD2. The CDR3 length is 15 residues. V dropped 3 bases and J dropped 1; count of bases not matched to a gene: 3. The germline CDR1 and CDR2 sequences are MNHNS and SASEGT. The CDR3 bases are TGTGCCAGCAGTGAGGCTAGCGGATCCTACAATGAGCAGTTCTTC. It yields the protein CASSEASGSYNEQFF.

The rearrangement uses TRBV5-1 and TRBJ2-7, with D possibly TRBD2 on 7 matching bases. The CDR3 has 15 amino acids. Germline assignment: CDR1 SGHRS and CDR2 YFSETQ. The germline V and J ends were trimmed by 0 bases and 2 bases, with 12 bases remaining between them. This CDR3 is CASSLARGLTYEQYF. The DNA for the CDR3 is TGCGCCAGCAGCTTGGCCAGGGGACTAACCTACGAGCAGTACTTC.